A single sample gave rise to the 13 T cell receptor beta chains below, sequenced in a study of cytomegalovirus exposure and HLA in healthy donors. The PCR made use of 60 Vbeta and 13 Jbeta primers. Clones were sequenced by immunoSEQ multiplex PCR, and TCRdb holds only the in-frame ones, with some missing. The top ten hold 2.5% to 3.5% of the sample, which has around 160,000 clones, approximately 78% seen once. Sequenced: PBMCs. The receptors were sampled from a man aged 40-55 years in good health and CMV-seropositive.

The chain combines TRBV19 with TRBJ1-3; 8 nucleotides align to TRBD1. This CDR3 is built from 16 residues. V lost 7 bases, J lost 7 bases, and 15 bases stayed unmatched. Germline CDR1 LNHDA, CDR2 SQIVND (reference sequence). The CDR3 spells CASTGQGTGLRNTIYF. The CDR3 DNA follows: TGTGCCAGTACCGGACAGGGAACGGGCCTCCGGAACACCATATATTTT. Combining the CDR3 with reference TRBV19 and TRBJ1-3 gives the whole variable domain DGGITQSPKYLFRKEGQNVTLSCEQNLNHDAMYWYRQDPGQGLRLIYYSQIVNDFQKGDIAEGYSVSREKKESFPLTVTSAQKNPTAFYLCASTGQGTGLRNTIYFGEGSWLTVV.

This clone was seen a few times. This sequence joins TRBV11-2 and TRBJ2-7; 7 bases map to TRBD1. V shed 7 bases, J shed 5 bases, and the junction held 14 bases outside the gene matches. Germline CDR1 and CDR2: SGHAT and FQNNGV. CDR3 size: 15 residues. The CDR3 DNA sequence: TGTGCCAGCAACCCGGCAGGTACAGGGGCGAACGAGCAGTACTTC. Protein sequence: CASNPAGTGANEQYF.

V and J are TRBV2 and TRBJ2-1; the D gene is possibly TRBD1 (6 bases). Trimming took off 2 bases at V and 8 bases at J, with 10 bases between the two ends. The CDR3 length is 13 residues. The V gene's germline CDR1 is SNHLY and CDR2 FYNNEI. The CDR3 DNA follows: TGTGCCAGCAGTGAATTAGGGGGTTATGAGCAGTTCTTC. Protein: CASSELGGYEQFF.

The chain has TRBV7-9 and TRBJ2-2; the D gene is possibly TRBD2 (7 bases). The CDR3 runs 18 residues. V was cut by 3 bases and J by 0 bases, with 17 bases left in between. Germline CDR1 SEHNR, CDR2 FQNEAQ (reference sequence). The CDR3 DNA is TGTGCCAGCAGCTTGGCTGGGGGGGGACAAGCGAACACCGGGGAGCTGTTTTTT. Residues: CASSLAGGGQANTGELFF.

This sequence joins TRBV7-2 and TRBJ2-5, with TRBD2 identical over 12 bases. This CDR3 contains 17 residues. Per the germline V gene, CDR1 is SGHTA and CDR2 is FQGNSA. Trimming took 5 bases from V and 5 from J; bases not matched to a gene: 12. The CDR3 protein is CASSTRLAGENGETQYF. For the CDR3, the DNA is TGTGCCAGCAGCACCCGACTAGCGGGAGAGAATGGTGAGACCCAGTACTTC.

The chain uses TRBV30 and TRBJ1-2, with TRBD1 as a possible D gene (5 bases). The germline CDR1 and CDR2 sequences are GTSNPN and SVGIG (reference sequence). With 4 bases removed from V and 3 bases from J, the gap between germline ends came to 12 bases. The CDR3 is made up of 13 amino acids. This CDR3 reads CAWNYGADYGYTF. The CDR3 DNA is TGTGCCTGGAACTATGGGGCAGACTATGGCTACACCTTC.

This clone was seen a single time. The J gene is TRBJ1-4, the V gene TRBV2, with 8 nucleotides matching TRBD1. The CDR3 loop spans 19 amino acids. V was clipped by 8 bases and J by 2 bases; unmatched bases: 19. CDR1 SNHLY and CDR2 FYNNEI come from the germline V gene. The CDR3 sequence: CASLGAGTGYQRTNEKLFF. CDR3 DNA: TGTGCCAGCCTGGGCGCCGGGACAGGCTACCAAAGGACTAATGAAAAACTGTTTTTT.

V gene TRBV18 combines with J gene TRBJ2-2, with TRBD1 matching over 8 bases. V trimming: 6 bases; J trimming: 4 bases; junction bases outside the gene matches: 10. The CDR3 runs 16 residues. Per germline, CDR1 KGHSH and CDR2 LQKENI. CDR3 protein: CASSLLGTGATGELFF. DNA of the CDR3: TGTGCCAGCTCGCTTCTCGGGACAGGAGCCACCGGGGAGCTGTTTTTT.

This chain links TRBV9 with TRBJ2-3; TRBD2 aligns across 8 bases. The V segment lost 6 bases and the J segment 0 bases; nucleotides outside the gene matches: 6. CDR3 length: 15 amino acids. Per germline, CDR1 SGDLS and CDR2 YYNGEE. CDR3 sequence: CASTLAGSSTDTQYF. The CDR3 DNA sequence: TGTGCCAGCACCTTAGCGGGGAGTAGCACAGATACGCAGTATTTT.

This clone was picked up one time. The gene calls are TRBV29-1 and TRBJ2-4; possible D gene TRBD2, 6 bases. CDR3 length: 13 residues. Per the germline V gene, CDR1 is SQVTM and CDR2 is ANQGSEA. The V end lost 7 bases, the J end lost 1 base, and 11 bases lay between the germline ends. The CDR3 region has the DNA TGCAGCGGATTTGGAGGGGCCAAAAACATTCAGTACTTC. It encodes CSGFGGAKNIQYF.

This sequence joins TRBV10-1 and TRBJ1-2; 9 nucleotides agree with TRBD1. The CDR3 runs to 13 residues. J lost 7 bases, V lost 5 bases, and 5 bases had no gene match. Germline CDR1 WNHNN, CDR2 SYGVQD (reference sequence). The CDR3 DNA reads TGCGCCAGCAGTTCGGGACAGGGAATTGGCTACACCTTC. Amino acid sequence: CASSSGQGIGYTF.

The J gene is TRBJ2-1, the V gene TRBV13; 10 bases are shared with TRBD2. Germline values: CDR1 PRHDT, CDR2 FYEKMQ (reference sequence). V was pared by 3 bases and J by 5 bases, with 4 bases of the junction left unmatched. The CDR3 is made up of 15 amino acids. The CDR3 sequence: CASSFRTSGHNEQFF. For the CDR3, the DNA is TGTGCCAGCAGCTTCCGGACTAGCGGACACAATGAGCAGTTCTTC.

The genes are TRBV29-1 and TRBJ2-1; TRBD2 matches at 9 bases. The CDR3 consists of 18 residues. The V and J ends lost 4 bases and 0 bases, in that order; junction bases with no gene match: 13. The germline CDR1 and CDR2 sequences are SQVTM and ANQGSEA. DNA for the CDR3: TGCAGCGTTGGAGGGGGGGCTAGCGGGATCCACTCCTACAATGAGCAGTTCTTC. Translating gives CSVGGGASGIHSYNEQFF.